What follows are 12 T cell receptor beta chains derived from one specimen sequenced in a study of T cell repertoires in cytomegalovirus infection. No antigen has been identified for these receptors. Using its own MiXCR run on the reads, TCRdb lists one record per CDR3 protein. The sample holds some 200,000 distinct CDR3 sequences, about 39% seen once. Sequencing was performed on CD8+ T cells from cultured PBMCs, taken from culture after CMV antigen stimulation. The receptors were sampled from a human donor in good health (CMV status not recorded). Some clones in this sample may be carry-over from other donors' samples.

In this sample, this clonotype turned up a few times. The gene calls are TRBV13 and TRBJ1-1, with TRBD1 matching over 10 bases. Trimming removed 5 bases from V and 5 bases from J; junction bases left unmatched: 8. The CDR3 is made up of 15 amino acids. Germline V lookup: CDR1 PRHDT, CDR2 FYEKMQ (reference sequence). The CDR3: CASSPYGQGGTEAFF. Here the CDR3 DNA reads TGTGCCAGCAGCCCCTACGGACAGGGGGGGACTGAAGCTTTCTTT.

The gene calls are TRBV11-2 and TRBJ2-1, with D possibly being TRBD1 (6 bases). V was pared by 6 bases and J by 7 bases, with 22 bases between. The CDR3 is made up of 16 amino acids. The germline gives CDR1 SGHAT, CDR2 FQNNGV. CDR3: CASSSQGFGETNEQFF. CDR3 nucleotides: TGTGCCAGCAGTTCCCAGGGGTTTGGGGAAACGAATGAGCAGTTCTTC.

The chain joins TRBV7-3 to TRBJ2-5, with D possibly matching TRBD2 (5 bases). Deletions cut 2 bases from V and 0 bases from J, with 7 bases between. Germline CDR1 is SGHTA and CDR2 is FQGTGA. The CDR3 is made up of 14 amino acids. CDR3 coding DNA: TGTGCCAGCAGCTTACGGCGGGACCAAGAGACCCAGTACTTC. Translation: CASSLRRDQETQYF.

Relative to its sample, this clonotype is medium-sized. The genes are TRBV7-6 and TRBJ2-1; the match to TRBD2 covers 11 bases. V lost 2 bases to trimming and J lost 5 bases; unmatched junction nucleotides: 8. This CDR3 contains 17 residues. Germline CDR1 SGHVS, CDR2 FNYEAQ. The CDR3 DNA follows: TGTGCCAGCAGCTTAACCGGGAGACTAGCGGGAAACAATGAGCAGTTCTTC. Translated, it gives CASSLTGRLAGNNEQFF.

The chain employs TRBV28 and TRBJ2-5, with 10 bases matching TRBD1. Germline values: CDR1 MDHEN, CDR2 SYDVKM. J was trimmed by 5 bases and V by 3 bases; bases with no gene match: 9. The CDR3 length is 16 residues. CDR3 sequence reads: CASSFSGTGVWETQYF. The CDR3 coding sequence is TGTGCCAGCAGTTTTTCCGGGACAGGGGTTTGGGAGACCCAGTACTTC.

The chain is built from TRBV6-6 and TRBJ2-1, with a possible D match to TRBD2 (5 bases). This CDR3 is built from 15 residues. Germline V CDR1 and CDR2: MNHNY, SVGAGI (reference sequence). The V and J ends lost 2 bases and 7 bases respectively, with 15 bases between them. The CDR3 region is CASSYGADLGNEQFF. CDR3 sequence (DNA): TGTGCCAGCAGTTACGGAGCGGACCTGGGGAATGAGCAGTTCTTC.

The J gene is TRBJ2-7, the V gene TRBV7-9, with 7 nucleotides matching TRBD1. The V gene's germline CDR1 is SEHNR and CDR2 FQNEAQ (reference sequence). The CDR3 is 13 residues long. Trimming took 7 bases from V and 2 from J; bases not matched to a gene: 5. As DNA, the CDR3 is TGTGCCAGCAAATCCGACAGGGCCTACGAGCAGTACTTC. Its translation: CASKSDRAYEQYF.

This clonotype was seen more than once but under ten times. The rearrangement joins TRBV7-8 to TRBJ2-3; the D call may be TRBD1 or TRBD2 (7 bases each). V was trimmed by 6 bases and J by 3 bases, leaving 22 bases between them. This CDR3 spans 17 amino acids. Germline CDR1 is SGHVS and CDR2 is FQNEAQ. In DNA form, the CDR3 reads TGTGCCAGCAGGAGCCAGGGGGGGACAGTATGGACAGATACGCAGTATTTT. The encoded protein is CASRSQGGTVWTDTQYF.

The chain uses TRBV4-2 and TRBJ1-1; no firm D call. CDR1 and CDR2 (germline): LGHNA, YNFKEQ. This CDR3 is built from 15 residues. Trimming took 0 bases from V and 2 from J, leaving 10 bases between them. CDR3 in amino acids: CASSQDRTVNTEAFF. CDR3 in DNA: TGTGCCAGCAGCCAAGATAGGACGGTAAACACTGAAGCTTTCTTT.

In its sample, this clonotype was seen a few times. The rearrangement joins TRBV27 to TRBJ1-1, with 8 bases that match TRBD1. The ends lost 2 bases at V and 6 bases at J; junction bases unmatched: 8. The CDR3 sequence is 15 residues long. CDR1 MNHEY and CDR2 SMNVEV come from the germline V gene (reference sequence). The chain's CDR3 is CASSLRDRRDSEAFF. In DNA form, the CDR3 reads TGTGCCAGCAGTTTAAGGGACAGGCGCGACTCTGAAGCTTTCTTT.

The chain recombines TRBV6-1 with TRBJ2-5; 7 bases are shared with TRBD1. The V gene's germline CDR1 is MNHNS and CDR2 SASEGT. The V and J ends lost 2 bases and 3 bases, in that order; junction bases with no gene match: 6. The CDR3 consists of 15 residues. This CDR3 is CASSEQGQQEETQYF. The CDR3 nucleotides are TGTGCCAGCAGTGAACAGGGACAGCAAGAAGAGACCCAGTACTTC.

J is TRBJ2-5 and V is TRBV6-6; 7 bases match TRBD2. V trimming: 6 bases; J trimming: 4 bases; junction bases outside the gene matches: 11. Germline V CDR1 and CDR2: MNHNY, SVGAGI (reference sequence). This CDR3 is 15 amino acids long. The CDR3 DNA reads TGTGCCAGCAGCTCAATAGGACTAGTCGTAGAGACCCAGTACTTC. Residues: CASSSIGLVVETQYF.